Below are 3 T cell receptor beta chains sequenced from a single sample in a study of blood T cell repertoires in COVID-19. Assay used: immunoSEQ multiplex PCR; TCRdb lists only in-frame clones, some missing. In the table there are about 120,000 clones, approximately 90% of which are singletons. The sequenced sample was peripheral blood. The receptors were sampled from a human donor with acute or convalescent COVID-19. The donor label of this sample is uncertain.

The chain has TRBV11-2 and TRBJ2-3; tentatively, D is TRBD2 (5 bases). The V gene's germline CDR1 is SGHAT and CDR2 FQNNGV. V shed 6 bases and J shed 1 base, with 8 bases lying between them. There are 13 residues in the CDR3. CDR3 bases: TGTGCCAGCAGAGCGGTTGGCACAGATACGCAGTATTTT. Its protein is CASRAVGTDTQYF.

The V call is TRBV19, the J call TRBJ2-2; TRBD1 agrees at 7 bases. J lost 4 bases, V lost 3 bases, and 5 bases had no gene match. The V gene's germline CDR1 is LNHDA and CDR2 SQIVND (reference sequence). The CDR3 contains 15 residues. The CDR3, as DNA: TGTGCCAGTAGTATGGGCAGGGACAGCACCGGGGAGCTGTTTTTT. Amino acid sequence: CASSMGRDSTGELFF.

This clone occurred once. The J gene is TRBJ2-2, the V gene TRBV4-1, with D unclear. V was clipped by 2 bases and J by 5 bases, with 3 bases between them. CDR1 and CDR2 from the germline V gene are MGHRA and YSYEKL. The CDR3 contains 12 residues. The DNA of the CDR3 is TGCGCCAGCAGCCAAACTACCGGGGAGCTGTTTTTT. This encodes CASSQTTGELFF.